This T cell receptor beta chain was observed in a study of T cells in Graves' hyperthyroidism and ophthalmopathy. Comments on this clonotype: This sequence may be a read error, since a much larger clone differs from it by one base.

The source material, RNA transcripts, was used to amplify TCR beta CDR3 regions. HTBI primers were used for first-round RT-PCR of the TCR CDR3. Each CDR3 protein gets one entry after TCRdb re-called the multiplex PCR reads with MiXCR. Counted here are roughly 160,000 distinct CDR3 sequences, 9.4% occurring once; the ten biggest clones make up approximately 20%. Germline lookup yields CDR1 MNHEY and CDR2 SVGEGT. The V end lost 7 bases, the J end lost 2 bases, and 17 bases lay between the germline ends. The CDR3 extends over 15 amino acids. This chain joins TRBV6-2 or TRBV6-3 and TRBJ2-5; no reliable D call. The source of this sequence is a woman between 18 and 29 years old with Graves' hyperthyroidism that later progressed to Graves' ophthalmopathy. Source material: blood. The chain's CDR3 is CASNYSVGLQETQYF. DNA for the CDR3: TGTGCCAGCAATTATTCGGTGGGGTTACAAGAGACCCAGTACTTC.